Below are 8 T cell receptor beta chains sequenced from a single sample in a study of T-cell reconstitution after alpha-beta-depleted transplantation in children (dated by TCRdb to 2016 to 2017). The sample's treatment or condition, from its label and the paper: allogeneic hematopoietic cell transplantation with graft depleted of TCRalphabeta T cells and CD19 B cells. The library relied on PCR. TCRdb records Illumina HiSeq 2500 as the sequencer. TCR libraries were prepared with molecular barcoding, using unique molecular identifiers to normalize TCRbeta repertoire quantification. TCRdb applied fastp at Q25 and MiXCR to the public reads, then kept only in-frame beta chains. Rows matching on CDR3 protein sequence are summarized as one entry with the most common DNA and genes. This sample lists roughly 400,000 distinct CDR3 sequences; roughly two fifths were detected once. About 30% of the sample is taken by the ten largest.

The source was PBMCs, collected before TCRalphabeta/CD19-depleted stem cell transplant. The receptors shown here come from a girl aged 2 to 10 with aplastic anemia, due to receive a stem cell transplant.

This clonotype was seen more than once but under ten times. The genes are TRBV24-1 and TRBJ2-1, with 9 bases fitting TRBD2. With 5 bases clipped from V and 4 bases from J, the junction kept 5 bases outside the gene matches. The CDR3 spans 15 residues. Germline CDR1 KGHDR, CDR2 SFDVKD. CDR3 protein: CATSGRTSAYNEQFF. The CDR3 coding sequence is TGTGCCACCAGTGGTAGGACTAGCGCGTACAATGAGCAGTTCTTC.

As concerns this clonotype: A read error is possible here, since a much larger clone lies one base away. CDR3 region: CASSFGTNTEAFF. DNA for the CDR3: TGCGCCAGCAGCTTTGGGACCAACACTGAAGCTTTCTTT. The genes are TRBV5-1 and TRBJ1-1; D perhaps matches TRBD1 (5 bases). CDR1 SGHRS and CDR2 YFSETQ come from the germline V gene. The V end was cut by 2 bases, the J end by 2 bases, with 7 bases between. This CDR3 region has 13 residues.

The chain employs TRBV7-2 and TRBJ2-7; the D gene could be TRBD1 or TRBD2 (6 bases each). The V end lost 3 bases, the J end lost 2 bases, and 17 bases lay between the germline ends. CDR1 is SGHTA, CDR2 FQGNSA, per germline. The CDR3 has 16 residues. The CDR3 DNA reads as TGTGCCAGCAGCTTGGGGGGCCGGGGGCAAACCTACGAGCAGTACTTC. This sequence encodes CASSLGGRGQTYEQYF.

The chain combines TRBV20-1 with TRBJ2-1, with D perhaps assigned TRBD1 or TRBD2 (6 bases each). This CDR3 spans 15 amino acids. Trimming took off 4 bases at V and 5 bases at J, with 18 bases between the two ends. Germline V gives CDR1 DFQATT, CDR2 SNEGSKA (reference sequence). The CDR3 loop reads CSAKSEGGTHNEQFF. In nucleotides, the CDR3 is TGCAGTGCTAAATCGGAGGGGGGCACCCACAATGAGCAGTTCTTC.

This clonotype was observed a handful of times. The V gene is TRBV29-1, the J gene TRBJ2-5, with D possibly matching TRBD1 (5 bases). The V end lost 7 bases, the J end lost 5 bases, and 14 bases lay between the germline ends. The CDR3 totals 12 residues. Germline V CDR1 and CDR2: SQVTM, ANQGSEA. CDR3 sequence reads: CSGVQGFETQYF. CDR3 sequence (DNA): TGCAGCGGGGTGCAGGGTTTCGAGACCCAGTACTTC.

As DNA, the CDR3 is TGCAGTGCTAGAGATACAGAAAGCTCCTACGAGCAGTACTTC. Its translation: CSARDTESSYEQYF. The chain links TRBV20-1 to TRBJ2-7; D call uncertain. This CDR3 spans 14 amino acids. From germline, CDR1 is DFQATT and CDR2 SNEGSKA (reference sequence). The V and J ends lost 0 bases and 0 bases respectively, with 9 bases between them.

The chain recombines TRBV30 with TRBJ2-7; no clear D. The CDR3 runs to 11 residues. Germline V gene sequence: CDR1 GTSNPN, CDR2 SVGIG (reference sequence). Trimming removed 8 bases at V and 0 bases at J, with 8 bases between. This CDR3 reads CALEGSYEQYF. The CDR3 DNA is TGTGCCCTGGAAGGCTCCTACGAGCAGTACTTC.

For this clonotype: Possible read error: a much larger clone is one base away. The chain links TRBV5-1 to TRBJ2-2; 10 bases agree with TRBD2. CDR3 length: 15 residues. The germline CDR1 and CDR2 sequences are SGHRS and YFSETQ. The CDR3 loop reads CASSLTSGNAGELFF. For the CDR3, the DNA is TGCGCCAGCAGCTTGACTAGCGGGAACGCCGGGGAGCTGTTTTTT.